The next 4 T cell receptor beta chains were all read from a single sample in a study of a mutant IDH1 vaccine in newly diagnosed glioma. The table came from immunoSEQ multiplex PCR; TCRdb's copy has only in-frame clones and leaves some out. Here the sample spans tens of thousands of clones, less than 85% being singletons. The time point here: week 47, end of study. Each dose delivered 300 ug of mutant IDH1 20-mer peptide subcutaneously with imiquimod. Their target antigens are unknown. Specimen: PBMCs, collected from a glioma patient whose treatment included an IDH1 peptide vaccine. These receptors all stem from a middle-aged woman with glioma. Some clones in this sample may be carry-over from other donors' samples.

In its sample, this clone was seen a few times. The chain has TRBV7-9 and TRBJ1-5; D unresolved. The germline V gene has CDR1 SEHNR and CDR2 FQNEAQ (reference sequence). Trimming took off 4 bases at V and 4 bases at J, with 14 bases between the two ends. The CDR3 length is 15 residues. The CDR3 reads CASSSTSSGNQPQHF. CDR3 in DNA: TGTGCCAGCAGCTCGACATCATCCGGAAATCAGCCCCAGCATTTT.

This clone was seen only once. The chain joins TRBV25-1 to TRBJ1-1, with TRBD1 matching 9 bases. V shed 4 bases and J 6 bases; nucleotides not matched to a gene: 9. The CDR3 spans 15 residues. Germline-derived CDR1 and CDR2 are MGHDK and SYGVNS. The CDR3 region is CASSAGTGIWAEAFF. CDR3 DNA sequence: TGTGCCAGCAGTGCCGGGACAGGGATTTGGGCTGAAGCTTTCTTT.

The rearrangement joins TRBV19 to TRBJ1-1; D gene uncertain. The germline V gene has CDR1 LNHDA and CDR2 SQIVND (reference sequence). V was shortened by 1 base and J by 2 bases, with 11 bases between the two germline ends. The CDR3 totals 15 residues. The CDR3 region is CASSIVPDHNTEAFF. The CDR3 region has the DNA TGTGCCAGTAGTATAGTTCCCGACCATAACACTGAAGCTTTCTTT.

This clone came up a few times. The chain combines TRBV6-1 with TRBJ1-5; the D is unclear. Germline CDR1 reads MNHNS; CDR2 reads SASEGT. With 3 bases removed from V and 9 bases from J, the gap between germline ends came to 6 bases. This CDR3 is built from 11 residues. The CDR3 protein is CASSELGPQHF. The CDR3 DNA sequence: TGTGCCAGCAGTGAGCTGGGGCCCCAGCATTTT.